This entry lists 20 T cell receptor beta chains sequenced from one sample in a study of blood T cells in healthy people across ages (dated by TCRdb to the mid-2010s). The library was produced with 5' RACE. This sample was sequenced with an Illumina HiSeq 2500. The second PCR ran for roughly 7 to 12 cycles and used a J-beta primer mix along with a sample-barcoded 5' primer. TCRdb reprocessed the public reads (quality trimming at Q25 with fastp, clone calling with MiXCR) and kept in-frame beta chains. Rows merge per CDR3 protein into single entries with the most common DNA and genes. This sample holds over a million distinct CDR3 sequences; 35% to 50% were observed only once. The leading ten clones occupy approximately 17% of the sample. The sequenced material came from blood. The receptor source for this set is a woman aged 55-69 years in good health.

The V and J genes are TRBV4-2 and TRBJ1-1; D gene unclear. Germline V gene lookup returns CDR1 LGHNA and CDR2 YNFKEQ. V lost 1 base and J 0 bases, leaving 12 bases between the germline ends. The CDR3 extends over 16 amino acids. The CDR3 sequence: CASSQGASIMNTEAFF. The CDR3 coding sequence is TGTGCCAGCAGCCAAGGCGCCAGTATAATGAACACTGAAGCTTTCTTT.

The chain links TRBV4-1 to TRBJ2-4; 8 bases align to TRBD1. The DNA matches TRBJ2-7 better at its end, which makes the J call doubtful. The germline gives CDR1 MGHRA, CDR2 YSYEKL. The CDR3 is 15 residues long. This CDR3 is CASSQDRDRTYEQYF. CDR3 coding DNA: TGCGCCAGCAGCCAAGATAGGGACAGGACCTACGAGCAGTACTTC.

This clonotype was found a few times. The rearrangement joins TRBV3-1 to TRBJ2-5; D remains unclear. This CDR3 spans 14 amino acids. Deletions cut 8 bases from V and 1 base from J, with 14 bases between. Germline V CDR1 and CDR2: LGHDT, YNNKEL (reference sequence). As DNA, the CDR3 is TGTGCCAGCGGGCAAAGGTCAGCCCAAGAGACCCAGTACTTC. Residues: CASGQRSAQETQYF.

The chain employs TRBV27 and TRBJ2-1; the match to TRBD1 covers 11 bases. The ends lost 6 bases at V and 7 bases at J; junction bases unmatched: 5. Germline V lookup: CDR1 MNHEY, CDR2 SMNVEV (reference sequence). The CDR3 length is 14 residues. CDR3 in DNA: TGTGCCAGCAGGGGGACAGGGGGTAGGAATGAGCAGTTCTTC. Protein sequence: CASRGTGGRNEQFF.

This chain joins TRBV13 and TRBJ2-7; perhaps TRBD1 as D (6 bases). This CDR3 contains 13 residues. Germline V gives CDR1 PRHDT, CDR2 FYEKMQ (reference sequence). Trimming stripped 2 bases from V and 3 bases from J, with 8 bases between. The CDR3 region is CASSLRGHYEQYF. The CDR3 nucleotides read TGTGCCAGCAGCTTACGGGGACACTACGAGCAGTACTTC.

This clonotype was recorded a few times. This chain links TRBV28 with TRBJ2-7; D is undetermined. V was clipped by 7 bases and J by 5 bases, with 12 bases between them. Looked up from germline, CDR1 is MDHEN and CDR2 is SYDVKM. This CDR3 spans 12 amino acids. CDR3 in amino acids: CASTVAGDEQYF. CDR3 nucleotide sequence: TGTGCCAGCACCGTGGCTGGGGACGAGCAGTACTTC.

This clonotype was picked up a small number of times. V is TRBV6-5 and J is TRBJ1-1; 9 nucleotides agree with TRBD1. The length of the CDR3 is 14 residues. Germline trimming cut 6 bases from V and 5 bases from J; bases unmatched to any gene: 7. Germline-derived CDR1 and CDR2 are MNHEY and SVGAGI. In DNA, the CDR3 is TGTGCCAGCAGGTACGGGACAGGGCAAACTGAAGCTTTCTTT. It codes for CASRYGTGQTEAFF.

This clonotype was picked up a small number of times. The chain employs TRBV5-1 and TRBJ2-5; D may match TRBD1 or TRBD2 (5 bases each). The CDR3 totals 15 residues. The germline V gene encodes CDR1 SGHRS and CDR2 YFSETQ. Trimming took off 4 bases at V and 5 bases at J, with 18 bases between the two ends. The CDR3 coding sequence is TGCGCCAGCAGCACCGGACTGGGGGTACGGGAGACCCAGTACTTC. It specifies CASSTGLGVRETQYF.

J is TRBJ2-5 and V is TRBV7-2, with TRBD1 matching over 9 bases. The CDR3 runs to 17 residues. The germline gives CDR1 SGHTA, CDR2 FQGNSA. Losses at the gene ends were 4 bases for V and 11 bases for J; bases not matched to a gene: 20. The CDR3 loop is CASSSRPGTGNPNEQYF. The CDR3, as DNA: TGTGCCAGCAGCTCGCGGCCCGGGACAGGGAATCCCAATGAGCAGTACTTC.

The table lists this clonotype with a few counts. This chain uses TRBV3-1 with TRBJ2-1; D gene unclear. The V gene lost 3 bases and the J gene lost 8 bases, with 17 bases spanning the gap. The CDR3 has 15 residues. Germline V gene data show CDR1 as LGHDT and CDR2 as YNNKEL (reference sequence). CDR3 sequence: CASSQGFRALDEQFF. CDR3 coding DNA: TGTGCCAGCAGCCAGGGTTTTAGGGCCCTGGATGAGCAGTTCTTC.

This clonotype has ten or more counts. The chain uses TRBV29-1 and TRBJ2-7; 9 positions match TRBD1. This CDR3 spans 15 amino acids. Germline CDR1 reads SQVTM; CDR2 reads ANQGSEA. V lost 0 bases to trimming and J lost 6 bases; unmatched junction nucleotides: 9. CDR3 nucleotides: TGCAGCGTTGAAGATACCGGGACAGGGTTTGGCGAGCAGTACTTC. Translating it yields CSVEDTGTGFGEQYF.

This clonotype has only a few counts. This chain links TRBV9 with TRBJ2-7, with TRBD2 matching over 8 bases. The J segment lost 2 bases and the V segment lost 4 bases, leaving 5 bases of the junction unmatched. There are 14 residues in the CDR3. Germline V CDR1 and CDR2: SGDLS, YYNGEE. For the CDR3, the DNA is TGTGCCAGCAGCCCCCGGGGGGGGACCTACGAGCAGTACTTC. It yields the protein CASSPRGGTYEQYF. Using reference TRBV9 and TRBJ2-7 for the parts outside the CDR3, the full variable domain is DSGVTQTPKHLITATGQRVTLRCSPRSGDLSVYWYQQSLDQGLQFLIQYYNGEERAKGNILERFSAQQFPDLHSELNLSSLELGDSALYFCASSPRGGTYEQYFGPGTRLTVT.

This chain connects TRBV3-1 to TRBJ2-2; no clear D gene. Trimming pared 0 bases from V and 4 bases from J, leaving 18 bases between. This CDR3 is built from 18 residues. The germline CDR1 and CDR2 sequences are LGHDT and YNNKEL (reference sequence). The CDR3 sequence: CASSQDVVLEPSTGELFF. The CDR3 DNA reads as TGTGCCAGCAGCCAAGATGTGGTCCTGGAGCCGAGCACCGGGGAGCTGTTTTTT.

The gene calls are TRBV5-1 and TRBJ2-3; D is perhaps TRBD1 or TRBD2 (5 bases each). Trimming cost V 5 bases and J 5 bases, with 21 bases left between them. The CDR3 consists of 16 residues. Per germline, CDR1 SGHRS and CDR2 YFSETQ. In DNA form, the CDR3 reads TGCGCCAGCAGACCGGGACGGGCGGATTTAGGAGATACGCAGTATTTT. Translating gives CASRPGRADLGDTQYF.

The gene calls are TRBV24-1 and TRBJ2-2; tentatively, D is TRBD1 or TRBD2 (5 bases each). Germline CDR1 KGHDR, CDR2 SFDVKD. Trimming removed 4 bases from V and 0 bases from J, with 11 bases in between. This CDR3 has 16 amino acids. CDR3: CATSERGETNTGELFF. CDR3 DNA sequence: TGTGCCACCAGTGAGAGGGGCGAAACGAACACCGGGGAGCTGTTTTTT.

This clonotype was seen just once. This chain connects TRBV20-1 to TRBJ1-4, with D possibly TRBD1 on 5 matching bases. V was clipped by 2 bases and J by 8 bases, with 15 bases between them. The CDR3 is made up of 14 amino acids. Germline lookup yields CDR1 DFQATT and CDR2 SNEGSKA (reference sequence). The CDR3 sequence: CSARPGGFGEKLFF. CDR3 nucleotide sequence: TGCAGTGCTAGACCGGGGGGGTTTGGAGAAAAACTGTTTTTT.

This chain connects TRBV15 to TRBJ2-1, with D maybe TRBD2 (7 bases). V was trimmed by 1 base and J by 3 bases, leaving 19 bases between them. Germline V gene sequence: CDR1 LNHNV, CDR2 YYDKDF (reference sequence). CDR3 size: 18 residues. CDR3 loop: CATSRAGAGLADYNEQFF. The DNA of the CDR3 is TGTGCCACCAGCAGAGCGGGGGCGGGGCTAGCGGACTACAATGAGCAGTTCTTC.

In its sample, this clonotype was seen a few times. The chain links TRBV25-1 to TRBJ1-2; D is perhaps TRBD1 (6 bases). This CDR3 is 14 amino acids long. V was clipped by 0 bases and J by 4 bases, with 9 bases between them. The germline CDR1 and CDR2 sequences are MGHDK and SYGVNS. In nucleotides, the CDR3 is TGTGCCAGCAGTGAATACGGACAGATCTATGGCTACACCTTC. Translation gives CASSEYGQIYGYTF.

The chain links TRBV2 to TRBJ2-7; maybe TRBD1 (6 bases). CDR1 is SNHLY, CDR2 FYNNEI, per germline. The CDR3 sequence is 14 residues long. V lost 6 bases to trimming and J lost 5 bases, with 17 bases between them. The CDR3 is CASREQGSRDEQYF. Written as DNA, the CDR3 is TGTGCCAGCAGGGAACAGGGATCTAGGGACGAGCAGTACTTC.

This clonotype was recorded at least ten times. V is TRBV7-2 and J is TRBJ1-5; 7 nucleotides match TRBD1. The germline V gene encodes CDR1 SGHTA and CDR2 FQGNSA. This CDR3 is 17 amino acids long. V lost 0 bases and J lost 6; bases outside the gene matches: 11. CDR3 protein: CASSLAGTASSAQPQHF. The DNA of the CDR3 is TGTGCCAGCAGCTTAGCTGGGACAGCATCGAGTGCTCAGCCCCAGCATTTT. The full variable domain, its missing parts supplied by reference TRBV7-2 and TRBJ1-5, is GAGVSQSPSNKVTEKGKDVELRCDPISGHTALYWYRQSLGQGLEFLIYFQGNSAPDKSGLPSDRFSAERTGGSVSTLTIQRTQQEDSAVYLCASSLAGTASSAQPQHFGDGTRLSIL.